Shown below are 15 T cell receptor beta chains from a single sample sequenced in a study of tumor-infiltrating lymphocytes in primary liver carcinoma. cDNA specific to TCR beta was made from around 450 ng of total RNA, with a constant-region primer employed for priming. Three nested multiplex PCR rounds, a slightly modified ARM-PCR, produced the libraries for TCR beta. Both of the initial two PCR rounds ran for nine to eleven cycles and employed TRBV1-TRBV30 forward primers alongside a C-beta reverse primer. TCRdb fed the multiplex PCR reads into MiXCR, producing one record per CDR3 protein. The sample shows roughly 53,000 distinct CDR3 sequences, around three quarters of them seen only once. Without any cell sorting, about 20-32 mg of bulk tissue yielded co-extracted RNA and DNA. What was sequenced was liver tumor tissue from sampling region 2. Subset: tumor region T2, inferior pole. Source of these receptors: a man aged 40-55 years with primary liver carcinoma and hepatitis B virus infection.

Concerning this clonotype itself: This may be a read error, as it is one base from a much larger clone. The chain combines TRBV28 with TRBJ2-2, with D unresolved. Germline V CDR1 and CDR2: MDHEN, SYDVKM. CDR3 length: 12 amino acids. Trimming removed 6 bases at V and 7 bases at J, with 9 bases between. The CDR3 region is CASRGRDGELFF. The CDR3, as DNA: TGTGCCAGCAGGGGAAGGGACGGGGAGCTGTTTTTT.

This clonotype has just one count. This rearrangement joins TRBV7-9 to TRBJ2-7, with D unresolved. Trimming removed 9 bases from V and 8 bases from J, with 17 bases in between. Germline V gene sequence: CDR1 SEHNR, CDR2 FQNEAQ (reference sequence). This CDR3 contains 12 residues. The CDR3 loop reads CASSYLGYQQYF. CDR3 nucleotides: TGTGCCAGTAGTTATCTTGGGTACCAGCAGTACTTC.

About this clonotype: At one of its ends the junction is not consistent with the germline gene, which may arise from a read error. The chain employs TRBV11-2 and TRBJ2-7; no clear D gene. This CDR3 has 14 amino acids. CDR1 is SGHAT, CDR2 FQNNGV, per germline. The CDR3 DNA sequence: TGTGCCAACAGCTTAACTGACACTGGCTACGAGCCGTACTTC. Translating gives CANSLTDTGYEPYF.

For this clonotype: The germline gene is not matched at one end of the junction; a read error may be the cause. The rearrangement links TRBV5-1 to TRBJ2-2; D is tentatively TRBD1 or TRBD2 (5 bases each). CDR3 size: 16 residues. The germline gives CDR1 SGHRS, CDR2 YFSETQ. CDR3 coding DNA: TGCGCCAACAGCTTGGCCGGGCGAACGGACACCGGGGAGCTGGTTTTT. Translation: CANSLAGRTDTGELVF. Full variable domain (remainder filled in from reference TRBV5-1 and TRBJ2-2): KAGVTQTPRYLIKTRGQQVTLSCSPISGHRSVSWYQQTPGQGLQFLFEYFSETQRNKGNFPGRFSGRQFSNSRSEMNVSTLELGDSALYLCANSLAGRTDTGELVFGEGSRLTVL.

The V and J genes are TRBV27 and TRBJ2-2; 12 positions match TRBD1. In germline, CDR1 is MNHEY, CDR2 SMNVEV (reference sequence). Trimming cost V 3 bases and J 9 bases; bases outside gene matches: 8. The CDR3 covers 16 residues. The DNA for the CDR3 is TGTGCCAGCAGTTTGTGGGAGGGACAGGGGGCCCGGGAGCTGTTTTTT. It is translated as CASSLWEGQGARELFF.

The table lists this clonotype with many counts. This chain links TRBV6-6 with TRBJ2-7, with a weak D call TRBD2 (6 bases). The length of the CDR3 is 16 residues. Trimming cost V 6 bases and J 3 bases, with 21 bases left between them. Germline assignment: CDR1 MNHNY and CDR2 SVGAGI (reference sequence). The CDR3 bases are TGTGCCAGCAGGAGATTCGGGACTCGATCGGACTACGAGCAGTACTTC. Translated: CASRRFGTRSDYEQYF.

This clonotype was detected many times. V gene TRBV28 combines with J gene TRBJ2-1; the D is unclear. CDR1 is MDHEN, CDR2 SYDVKM, per germline. V gave up 7 bases and J gave up 6 bases, with 16 bases separating them. The CDR3 is made up of 14 amino acids. Here the CDR3 DNA reads TGTGCCAGCATGAGTCCCTCGGTGCTCAATGAGCAGTTCTTC. Translated, it gives CASMSPSVLNEQFF.

The table lists this clonotype with many counts. The rearrangement uses TRBV2 and TRBJ1-5; maybe TRBD1 (5 bases). The V end was cut by 3 bases, the J end by 4 bases, with 10 bases between. The V gene's germline CDR1 is SNHLY and CDR2 FYNNEI. The CDR3 consists of 14 residues. CDR3 DNA sequence: TGTGCCAGCAGTGATGCGGCAGGGAATCAGCCCCAGCATTTT. The encoded protein is CASSDAAGNQPQHF.

On this clonotype: This sequence may be a read error, since a much larger clone differs from it by one base. The chain is built from TRBV28 and TRBJ1-5; D might be TRBD1 (5 bases). CDR3 length equals 13 residues. Germline V gives CDR1 MDHEN, CDR2 SYDVKM. CDR3 region: CASRSDSSQPQHF. CDR3 sequence (DNA): TGTGCCAGCAGATCCGACAGCAGTCAGCCCCAGCATTTT.

As regards this clonotype: Mismatch with germline at one junction end may stem from a read error. This chain joins TRBV29-1 and TRBJ2-3; maybe TRBD1 (5 bases). The CDR3 consists of 12 residues. The germline V gene encodes CDR1 SQVTM and CDR2 ANQGSEA. CDR3 DNA: TGCAGTGTTGACAGCCCGTCGCGAAAGCAGTATTTT. This sequence encodes CSVDSPSRKQYF.

Of note for this clonotype: Just one base apart from a much larger clone, this may be a read error. The chain carries TRBV9 and TRBJ1-1, with D unresolved. Germline values: CDR1 SGDLS, CDR2 YYNGEE. Between the trimmed V and J ends, which lost 4 bases and 1 base, there was a span of 14 bases. This CDR3 has 15 amino acids. CDR3 sequence: CASSPLDGANTEAFF. In nucleotides, the CDR3 is TGTGCCAGCAGCCCCCTCGACGGAGCGAACACTGAAGCTTTCTTT. Using reference TRBV9 and TRBJ1-1 for the parts outside the CDR3, the full variable domain is DSGVTQTPKHLITATGQRVTLRCSPRSGDLSVYWYQQSLDQGLQFLIQYYNGEERAKGNILERFSAQQFPDLHSELNLSSLELGDSALYFCASSPLDGANTEAFFGQGTRLTVV.

This clonotype was seen more than once but under ten times. The rearrangement links TRBV2 to TRBJ1-2, with D hard to call. CDR1 SNHLY and CDR2 FYNNEI come from the germline V gene. This CDR3 region has 14 residues. V was cut by 5 bases and J by 3 bases, with 13 bases left in between. CDR3 amino acids: CASSYKDRDYGYTF. The CDR3, as DNA: TGTGCCAGCAGTTACAAAGACCGGGACTATGGCTACACCTTC.

A remark on this clonotype: One end of the junction fails to match germline, which may point to a read error. This rearrangement joins TRBV11-2 to TRBJ1-1, with D possibly being TRBD1 (6 bases). Germline CDR1 and CDR2: SGHAT and FQNNGV. This CDR3 region has 15 residues. The CDR3 reads CASSAPEGVNTEASF. The DNA for the CDR3 is TGTGCCAGCAGCGCACCCGAGGGGGTGAACACTGAAGCTTCCTTT.

There are many counts of this clonotype. J is TRBJ1-1 and V is TRBV6-2 or TRBV6-3; TRBD1 matches at 8 bases. Germline V gene lookup returns CDR1 MNHEY and CDR2 SVGEGT. This CDR3 spans 15 amino acids. Unmatched junction bases numbered 12, after V lost 2 bases and J lost 10 bases. The CDR3 sequence: CASSYQDRETTRAFF. In DNA form, the CDR3 reads TGTGCCAGCAGTTACCAGGACAGGGAAACTACTCGAGCTTTCTTT.

With respect to this clonotype: One junction end disagrees with the germline gene, perhaps due to a read error. This CDR3 reads CANSLERSIDTQYF. As DNA, the CDR3 is TGTGCCAACAGCTTAGAAAGAAGCATAGATACGCAGTATTTT. The V call is TRBV11-2, the J call TRBJ2-3; no reliable D call. The germline CDR1 and CDR2 sequences are SGHAT and FQNNGV. This CDR3 region has 14 residues.